This TCR beta chain is from a study of blood T cell repertoires in COVID-19. Turning to the study itself: Researchers got acute and convalescent COVID-19 samples from the United States, Italy and Spain. Sources were T cells, B-cell-depleted T cells, or PBMCs; the material itself was cDNA or gDNA.

Original processing notes: Nucleated cell counts were estimated from reference gene primer amplification. Method: immunoSEQ multiplex PCR; TCRdb's copy keeps in-frame clones and lacks some. V, J and clone size are those of that table, while D and trimming were read from the DNA. In the table there are about 120,000 clones, 90% of which are singletons. Comments on this clone: This same CDR3 is encoded by further DNA sequences in the sample.

CDR3 size: 14 residues. V was shortened by 3 bases and J by 2 bases, with 7 bases between the two germline ends. CDR1 KGHSH and CDR2 LQKENI come from the germline V gene. Sample: peripheral blood. The chain couples TRBV18 to TRBJ1-4, with D perhaps TRBD1 (6 bases). This sequence was found in a man between 50 and 59 years old with active COVID-19. Here the CDR3 reads CASSPQGTNEKLFF. The CDR3, as DNA: TGTGCCAGCTCACCTCAGGGGACTAATGAAAAACTGTTTTTT.